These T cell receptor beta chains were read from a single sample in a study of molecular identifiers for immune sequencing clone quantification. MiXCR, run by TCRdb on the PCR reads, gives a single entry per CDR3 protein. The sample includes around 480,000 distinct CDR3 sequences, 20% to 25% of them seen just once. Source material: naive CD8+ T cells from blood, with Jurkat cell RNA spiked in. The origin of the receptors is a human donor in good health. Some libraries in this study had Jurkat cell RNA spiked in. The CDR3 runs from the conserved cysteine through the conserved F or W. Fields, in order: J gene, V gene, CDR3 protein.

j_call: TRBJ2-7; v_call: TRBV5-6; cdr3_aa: CASSQTSSAYEQYF
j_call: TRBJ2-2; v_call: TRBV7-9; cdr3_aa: CASSLSSNTGELFF
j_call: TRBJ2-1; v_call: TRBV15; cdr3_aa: CATSREPGHGAYNEQFF
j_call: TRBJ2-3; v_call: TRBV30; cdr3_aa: CAWSGTSVSTDTQYF
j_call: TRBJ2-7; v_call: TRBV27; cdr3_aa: CASQGKIHYEQYF
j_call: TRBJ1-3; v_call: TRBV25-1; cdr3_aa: CASSDWIGNSGNTIYF
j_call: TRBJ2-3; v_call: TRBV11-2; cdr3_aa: CASSSWTDRIPDTQYF
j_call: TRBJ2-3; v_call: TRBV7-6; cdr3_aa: CASSLVGGDSTDTQYF
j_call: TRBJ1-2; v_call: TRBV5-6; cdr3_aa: CASSFGSSFYGYTF
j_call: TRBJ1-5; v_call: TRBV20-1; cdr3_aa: CSARDLGYHQPQHF
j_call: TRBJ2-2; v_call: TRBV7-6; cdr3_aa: CASSFTGSGELFF
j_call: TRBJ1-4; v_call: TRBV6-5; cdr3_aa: CASSYNEKLFF
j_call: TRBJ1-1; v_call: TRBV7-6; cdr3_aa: CASSHLTELGVEAEAFF
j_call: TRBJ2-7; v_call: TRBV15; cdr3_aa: CATRTGTSGSLQYF
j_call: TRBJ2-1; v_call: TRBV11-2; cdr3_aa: CASSLSFGNEQFF
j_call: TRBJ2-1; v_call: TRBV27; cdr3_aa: CASSFDPTWVYNEQFF
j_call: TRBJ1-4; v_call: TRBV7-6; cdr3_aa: CASSLEGTRVEKLFF
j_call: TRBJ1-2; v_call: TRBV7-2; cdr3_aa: CASSLPGGAFHGYTF
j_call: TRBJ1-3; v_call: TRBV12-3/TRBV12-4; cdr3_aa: CASSFPGLGGNTIYF